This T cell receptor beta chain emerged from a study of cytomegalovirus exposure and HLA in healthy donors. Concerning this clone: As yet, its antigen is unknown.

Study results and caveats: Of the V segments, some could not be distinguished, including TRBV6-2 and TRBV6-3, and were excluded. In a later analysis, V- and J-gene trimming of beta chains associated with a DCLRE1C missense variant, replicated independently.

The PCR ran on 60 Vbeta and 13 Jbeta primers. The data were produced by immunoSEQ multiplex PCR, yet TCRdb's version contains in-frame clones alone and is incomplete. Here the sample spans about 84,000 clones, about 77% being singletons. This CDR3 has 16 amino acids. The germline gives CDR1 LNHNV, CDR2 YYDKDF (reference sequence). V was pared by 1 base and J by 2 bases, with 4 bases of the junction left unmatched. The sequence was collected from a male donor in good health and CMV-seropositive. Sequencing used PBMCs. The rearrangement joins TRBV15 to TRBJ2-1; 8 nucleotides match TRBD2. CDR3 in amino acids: CATSRVTGLAYNEQFF. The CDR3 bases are TGTGCCACCAGCAGAGTCACGGGACTAGCCTACAATGAGCAGTTCTTC.